This TCR beta chain was observed in a study of T cell changes during pregnancy in multiple sclerosis. Repertoires were generated with immunoSEQ multiplex PCR, while TCRdb's copy carries only in-frame clones and drops some. This table holds fewer than 90,000 clones, just under 95% found once. V was pared by 6 bases and J by 0 bases, with 12 bases between. The CDR3 is 15 amino acids. Germline values: CDR1 MNHEY, CDR2 SMNVEV (reference sequence). The V call is TRBV27, the J call TRBJ1-5; tentatively, D is TRBD1 (6 bases). This clonotype was obtained from a female donor with multiple sclerosis, enrolled in a pregnancy study. Sequencing was performed on peripheral blood, taken in the third trimester of pregnancy. CDR3 in DNA: TGTGCCAGCAGGGAACAGGGCCTTAGCAATCAGCCCCAGCATTTT. Translated: CASREQGLSNQPQHF.